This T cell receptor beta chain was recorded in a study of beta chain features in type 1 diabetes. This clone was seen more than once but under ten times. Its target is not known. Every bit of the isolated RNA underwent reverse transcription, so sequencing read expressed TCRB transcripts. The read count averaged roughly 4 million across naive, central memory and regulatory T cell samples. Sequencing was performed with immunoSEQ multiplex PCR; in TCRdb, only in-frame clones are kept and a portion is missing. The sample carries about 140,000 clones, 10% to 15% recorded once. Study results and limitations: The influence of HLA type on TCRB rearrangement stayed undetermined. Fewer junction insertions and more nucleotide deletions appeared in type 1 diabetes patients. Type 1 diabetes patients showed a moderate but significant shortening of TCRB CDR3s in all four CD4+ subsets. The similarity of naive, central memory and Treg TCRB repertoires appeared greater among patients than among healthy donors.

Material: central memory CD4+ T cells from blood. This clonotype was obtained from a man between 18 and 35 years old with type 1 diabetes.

The CDR3 region is CASSPEGYNEQFF. The CDR3 bases are TGTGCCAGCAGTCCAGAAGGCTACAATGAGCAGTTCTTC. The chain combines TRBV2 with TRBJ2-1; D remains ambiguous. This CDR3 is 13 amino acids long. V gave up 5 bases and J gave up 3 bases, with 8 bases separating them. Germline loops: CDR1 SNHLY, CDR2 FYNNEI.